This T cell receptor (beta chain) was retrieved from a study of blood T cell repertoires in COVID-19. Trimming removed 4 bases from V and 5 bases from J, with 15 bases in between. This CDR3 region has 14 residues. Germline V gives CDR1 SGHNT, CDR2 YYREEE (reference sequence). Under the authors' procedure: Estimated nucleated cell counts came from reference gene primer amplification. Data came from immunoSEQ multiplex PCR; TCRdb stores just in-frame clones and leaves some out. The DNA was the basis for D and trimming; V, J and clone size are from that table. The table records around 140,000 clones, approximately 84% of them present only once.

The chain combines TRBV5-4 with TRBJ2-5; perhaps TRBD2 as D (6 bases). The receptor comes from a human donor in a cohort sampled during active COVID-19. The specimen sequenced was peripheral blood. CDR3 amino acids: CASSLGLLGETQYF. CDR3 nucleotide sequence: TGTGCCAGCAGCCTAGGACTACTGGGGGAGACCCAGTACTTC.